Each of the 13 T cell receptor beta chains below was sequenced from the same sample in a study of blood T cell repertoires in COVID-19. Assay used: immunoSEQ multiplex PCR; TCRdb lists only in-frame clones, some missing. The table records roughly 41,000 clones, around nine tenths of them present only once. The specimen was peripheral blood. All receptors come from a human donor in a cohort sampled during active COVID-19.

This clone came up once. The gene calls are TRBV19 and TRBJ2-1, with 10 nucleotides matching TRBD1. This CDR3 is 18 amino acids long. Germline-derived CDR1 and CDR2 are LNHDA and SQIVND (reference sequence). V gave up 6 bases and J gave up 0 bases; unmatched junction bases: 11. The CDR3 DNA reads TGTGCCAGTAGCTCTGGGACAGGGGCACCGAGCTCCTACAATGAGCAGTTCTTC. It codes for CASSSGTGAPSSYNEQFF.

The genes are TRBV15 and TRBJ1-2; no clear D gene. V lost 7 bases, J lost 8 bases, and 14 bases lay in between. CDR1 and CDR2 from the germline V gene are LNHNV and YYDKDF (reference sequence). This CDR3 contains 12 residues. The CDR3 spells CATNEGSSGYTF. CDR3 coding DNA: TGTGCCACCAATGAGGGTTCCAGCGGCTACACCTTC.

V is TRBV7-6 and J is TRBJ2-1, with 10 bases aligning to TRBD2. The CDR3 is made up of 16 amino acids. After removal of 3 bases from V and 2 bases from J, the junction contained 4 bases not matched to a gene. Germline V gene lookup returns CDR1 SGHVS and CDR2 FNYEAQ. Written as DNA, the CDR3 is TGTGCCAGCAGCTTCGGACTAGCGGCCCCCTACAATGAGCAGTTCTTC. Protein: CASSFGLAAPYNEQFF.

The rearrangement joins TRBV6-4 to TRBJ2-1; 11 positions agree with TRBD2. V gave up 0 bases and J gave up 10 bases; unmatched junction bases: 8. This CDR3 is 16 amino acids long. In germline, CDR1 is MRHNA, CDR2 SNTAGT. CDR3 protein: CASSDSGLAGGGEQFF. CDR3 nucleotides: TGTGCCAGCAGTGACTCGGGGCTAGCGGGAGGCGGGGAGCAGTTCTTC.

The rearrangement links TRBV19 to TRBJ1-6; D might be TRBD1 (6 bases). There are 14 residues in the CDR3. The germline CDR1 and CDR2 sequences are LNHDA and SQIVND (reference sequence). Trimming shortened V by 4 bases and J by 5 bases, and 9 bases separated the two germline ends. The CDR3 here is CASSTDSNNSPLHF. The CDR3 nucleotides are TGTGCCAGTAGTACGGACAGCAATAATTCACCCCTCCACTTT.

This chain connects TRBV6-6 to TRBJ2-1; 11 bases align to TRBD2. Losses at the gene ends were 6 bases for V and 0 bases for J; bases not matched to a gene: 4. This CDR3 is 16 amino acids long. CDR1 and CDR2 (germline): MNHNY, SVGAGI (reference sequence). The CDR3 reads CASSQGLAASYNEQFF. CDR3 coding DNA: TGTGCCAGCAGCCAGGGACTAGCGGCCTCCTACAATGAGCAGTTCTTC.

The chain links TRBV10-3 to TRBJ1-2, with unresolved D. The CDR3 spans 12 residues. CDR1 and CDR2 from the germline V gene are ENHRY and SYGVKD. V lost 2 bases to trimming and J lost 8 bases, with 9 bases between them. The CDR3 sequence is CAISERGRGYTF. CDR3 coding DNA: TGTGCCATCAGTGAGAGAGGGAGAGGCTACACCTTC.

The V call is TRBV13, the J call TRBJ2-7, with D maybe TRBD1 (6 bases). CDR1 and CDR2 from the germline V gene are PRHDT and FYEKMQ (reference sequence). V was pared by 3 bases and J by 1 base, with 19 bases between. The CDR3 spans 17 residues. The DNA of the CDR3 is TGTGCCAGCAGCTTGGCACTAATGGGGACATATTCCTACGAGCAGTACTTC. Translating it yields CASSLALMGTYSYEQYF. Filled out from reference TRBV13 and TRBJ2-7, the complete variable domain reads AAGVIQSPRHLIKEKRETATLKCYPIPRHDTVYWYQQGPGQDPQFLISFYEKMQSDKGSIPDRFSAQQFSDYHSELNMSSLELGDSALYFCASSLALMGTYSYEQYFGPGTRLTVT.

The chain links TRBV7-9 to TRBJ2-1, with D possibly matching TRBD1 (6 bases). The CDR3 consists of 14 residues. Looked up from germline, CDR1 is SEHNR and CDR2 is FQNEAQ (reference sequence). The V end lost 8 bases, the J end lost 6 bases, and 17 bases lay between the germline ends. DNA for the CDR3: TGTGCCAGCTCTTCAGGGGATTTGGGCAATGAGCAGTTCTTC. It translates to CASSSGDLGNEQFF.

This clone was counted only a few times. The chain carries TRBV6-2 or TRBV6-3 and TRBJ2-3; TRBD1 matches at 10 bases. From germline, CDR1 is MNHEY and CDR2 SVGEGT. This CDR3 spans 16 amino acids. With 5 bases clipped from V and 3 bases from J, the junction kept 8 bases outside the gene matches. The CDR3 DNA reads as TGTGCCAGCAGTAGAGTTCCGGGACAGGGGACAGATACGCAGTATTTT. Encoded protein: CASSRVPGQGTDTQYF.

This chain uses TRBV28 with TRBJ2-7; 7 nucleotides agree with TRBD2. Germline V lookup: CDR1 MDHEN, CDR2 SYDVKM. The V segment lost 4 bases and the J segment 2 bases; nucleotides outside the gene matches: 8. CDR3 length: 15 residues. The CDR3 sequence is CASSYGGDPAYEQYF. For the CDR3, the DNA is TGTGCCAGCAGTTATGGGGGGGACCCAGCCTACGAGCAGTACTTC.

The chain uses TRBV7-8 and TRBJ1-1; no definite D call. The CDR3 has 13 residues. Germline lookup yields CDR1 SGHVS and CDR2 FQNEAQ. The V and J ends lost 3 bases and 5 bases respectively, with 10 bases between them. The CDR3: CASSLGRRTEAFF. The CDR3 region has the DNA TGTGCCAGCAGCTTGGGCAGGAGGACTGAAGCTTTCTTT.

This clone was observed a handful of times. The J gene is TRBJ2-5, the V gene TRBV5-1; D perhaps matches TRBD1 (7 bases). The germline CDR1 and CDR2 sequences are SGHRS and YFSETQ. V dropped 6 bases and J dropped 1 base, with 13 bases sitting between them. This CDR3 comprises 14 residues. Written as DNA, the CDR3 is TGCGCCAGCAAGGGAGGACAGGCCCAAGAGACCCAGTACTTC. Translated, it gives CASKGGQAQETQYF.